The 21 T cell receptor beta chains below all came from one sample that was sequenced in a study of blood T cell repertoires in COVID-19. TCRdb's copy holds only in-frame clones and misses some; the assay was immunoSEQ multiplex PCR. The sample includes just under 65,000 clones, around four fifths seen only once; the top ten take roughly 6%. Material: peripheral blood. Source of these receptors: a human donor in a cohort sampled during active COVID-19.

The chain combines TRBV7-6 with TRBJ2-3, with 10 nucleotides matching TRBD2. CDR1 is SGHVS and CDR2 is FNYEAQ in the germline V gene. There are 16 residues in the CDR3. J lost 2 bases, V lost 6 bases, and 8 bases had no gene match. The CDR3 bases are TGTGCCAGCAGAAAAATAGCGGGAGGCATCACAGATACGCAGTATTTT. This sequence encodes CASRKIAGGITDTQYF.

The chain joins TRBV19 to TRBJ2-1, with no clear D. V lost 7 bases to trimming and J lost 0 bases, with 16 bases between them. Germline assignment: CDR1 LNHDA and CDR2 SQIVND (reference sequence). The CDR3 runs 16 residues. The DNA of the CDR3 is TGTGCCAGTAACGGTCCTTCGGCAGGCTCCTACAATGAGCAGTTCTTC. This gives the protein CASNGPSAGSYNEQFF.

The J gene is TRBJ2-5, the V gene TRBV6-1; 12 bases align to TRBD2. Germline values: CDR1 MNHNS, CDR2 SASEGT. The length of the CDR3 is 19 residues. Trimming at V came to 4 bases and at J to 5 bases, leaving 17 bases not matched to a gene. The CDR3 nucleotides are TGTGCCAGCAGTGGGTCCCGGTCCAAGACTAGCGGGAGTGCGGAGACCCAGTACTTC. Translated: CASSGSRSKTSGSAETQYF.

CDR3 nucleotides: TGTGCCAGCAGTGGGGACTCTCTCTACAATGAGCAGTTCTTC. This encodes CASSGDSLYNEQFF. The chain recombines TRBV2 with TRBJ2-1, with TRBD2 as a possible D gene (6 bases). The CDR3 is 14 amino acids. The V end lost 4 bases, the J end lost 3 bases, and 10 bases lay between the germline ends. CDR1 SNHLY and CDR2 FYNNEI come from the germline V gene.

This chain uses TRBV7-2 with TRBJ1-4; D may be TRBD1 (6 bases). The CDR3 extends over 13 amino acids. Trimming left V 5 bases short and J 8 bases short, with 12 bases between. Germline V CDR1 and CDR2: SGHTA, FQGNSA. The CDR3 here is CASSQDRNEKLFF. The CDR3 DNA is TGTGCCAGCAGCCAGGACAGAAACGAAAAACTGTTTTTT.

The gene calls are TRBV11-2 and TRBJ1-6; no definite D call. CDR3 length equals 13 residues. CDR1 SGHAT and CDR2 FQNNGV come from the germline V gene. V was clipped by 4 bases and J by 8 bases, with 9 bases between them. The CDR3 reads CASSSRLDSPLHF. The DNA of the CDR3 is TGTGCCAGCAGCTCAAGACTGGATTCACCCCTCCACTTT.

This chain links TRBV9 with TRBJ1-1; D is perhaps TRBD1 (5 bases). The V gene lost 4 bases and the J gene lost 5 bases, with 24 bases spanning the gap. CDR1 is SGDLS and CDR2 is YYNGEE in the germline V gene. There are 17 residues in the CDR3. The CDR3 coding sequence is TGTGCCAGCAGCAGCGCCGGGAGGGGTGAAGGAGGGACTGAAGCTTTCTTT. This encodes CASSSAGRGEGGTEAFF.

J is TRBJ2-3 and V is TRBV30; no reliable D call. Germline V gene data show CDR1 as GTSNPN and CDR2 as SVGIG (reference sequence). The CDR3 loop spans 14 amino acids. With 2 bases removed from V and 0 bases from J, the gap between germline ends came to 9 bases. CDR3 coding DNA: TGTGCCTGGAGTCTTCACCTAAGCACAGATACGCAGTATTTT. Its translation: CAWSLHLSTDTQYF.

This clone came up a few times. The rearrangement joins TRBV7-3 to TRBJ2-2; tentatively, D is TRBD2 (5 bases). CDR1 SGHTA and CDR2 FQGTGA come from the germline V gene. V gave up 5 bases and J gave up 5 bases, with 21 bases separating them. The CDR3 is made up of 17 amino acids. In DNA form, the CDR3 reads TGTGCCAGCAGCCCCTCGCCGGCACTAGTGGTTACCGGGGAGCTGTTTTTT. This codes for CASSPSPALVVTGELFF.

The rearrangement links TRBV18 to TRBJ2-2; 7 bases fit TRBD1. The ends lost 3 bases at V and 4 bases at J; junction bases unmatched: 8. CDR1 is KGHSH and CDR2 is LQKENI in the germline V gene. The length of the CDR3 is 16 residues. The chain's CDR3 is CASSPFDRAITGELFF. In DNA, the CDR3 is TGTGCCAGCTCACCCTTCGACAGGGCTATCACCGGGGAGCTGTTTTTT.

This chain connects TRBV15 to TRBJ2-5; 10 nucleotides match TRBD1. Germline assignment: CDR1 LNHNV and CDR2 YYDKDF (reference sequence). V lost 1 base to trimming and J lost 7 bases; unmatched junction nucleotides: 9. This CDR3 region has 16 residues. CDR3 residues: CATSRGPTGGAGTQYF. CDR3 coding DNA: TGTGCCACCAGCAGAGGCCCGACAGGGGGCGCGGGGACCCAGTACTTC. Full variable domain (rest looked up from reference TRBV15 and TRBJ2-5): DAMVIQNPRYQVTQFGKPVTLSCSQTLNHNVMYWYQQKSSQAPKLLFHYYDKDFNNEADTPDNFQSRRPNTSFCFLDIRSPGLGDTAMYLCATSRGPTGGAGTQYFGPGTRLLVL.

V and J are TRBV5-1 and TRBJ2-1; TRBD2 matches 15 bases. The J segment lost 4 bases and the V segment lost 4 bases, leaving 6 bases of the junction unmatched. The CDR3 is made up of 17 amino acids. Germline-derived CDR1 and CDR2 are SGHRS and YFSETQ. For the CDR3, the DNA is TGCGCCAGCAGCCGATCCGGACTAGCGGGAGGGTACAATGAGCAGTTCTTC. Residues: CASSRSGLAGGYNEQFF.

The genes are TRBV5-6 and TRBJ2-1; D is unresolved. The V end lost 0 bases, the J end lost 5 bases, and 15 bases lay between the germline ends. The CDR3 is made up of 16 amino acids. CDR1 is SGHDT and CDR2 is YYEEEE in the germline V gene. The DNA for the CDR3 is TGTGCCAGCAGCTTGGTCGGGTCTACACGTAACAATGAGCAGTTCTTC. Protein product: CASSLVGSTRNNEQFF.

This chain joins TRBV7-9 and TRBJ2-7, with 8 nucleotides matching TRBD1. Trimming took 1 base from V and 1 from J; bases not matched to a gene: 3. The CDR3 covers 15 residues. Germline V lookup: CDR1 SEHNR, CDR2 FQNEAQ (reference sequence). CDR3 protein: CASSLVGQGSYEQYF. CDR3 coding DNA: TGTGCCAGCAGCTTAGTAGGACAGGGTTCCTACGAGCAGTACTTC.

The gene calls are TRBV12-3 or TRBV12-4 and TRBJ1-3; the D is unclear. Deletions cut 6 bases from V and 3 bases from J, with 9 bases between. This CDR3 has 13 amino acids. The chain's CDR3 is CASSNYGGNTIYF. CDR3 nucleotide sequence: TGTGCCAGCAGCAATTACGGTGGAAACACCATATATTTT.

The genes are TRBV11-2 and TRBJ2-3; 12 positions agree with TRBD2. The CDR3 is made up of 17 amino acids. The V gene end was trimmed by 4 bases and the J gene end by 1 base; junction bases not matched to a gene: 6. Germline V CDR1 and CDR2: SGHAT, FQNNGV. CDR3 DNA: TGTGCCAGCAGCTCGGGACTAGCGGGTCTGCGCACAGATACGCAGTATTTT. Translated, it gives CASSSGLAGLRTDTQYF.

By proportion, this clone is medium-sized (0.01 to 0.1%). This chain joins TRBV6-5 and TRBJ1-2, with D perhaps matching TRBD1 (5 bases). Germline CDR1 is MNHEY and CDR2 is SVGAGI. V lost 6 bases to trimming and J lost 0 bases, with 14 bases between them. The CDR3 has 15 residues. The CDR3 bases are TGTGCCAGCAGAAGCGCACAGGCCCCTAACTATGGCTACACCTTC. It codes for CASRSAQAPNYGYTF.

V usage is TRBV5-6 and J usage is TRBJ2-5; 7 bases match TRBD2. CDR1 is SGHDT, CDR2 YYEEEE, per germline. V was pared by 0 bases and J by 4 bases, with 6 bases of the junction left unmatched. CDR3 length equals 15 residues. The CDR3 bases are TGTGCCAGCAGCTTGGTTGCGGGAGAGGGAGAGACCCAGTACTTC. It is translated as CASSLVAGEGETQYF.

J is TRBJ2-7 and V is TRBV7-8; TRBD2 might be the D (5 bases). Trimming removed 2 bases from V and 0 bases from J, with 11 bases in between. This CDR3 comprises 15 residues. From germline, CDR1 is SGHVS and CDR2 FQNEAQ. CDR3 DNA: TGTGCCAGCAGCTTAAACGAGGGCCCCTCCTACGAGCAGTACTTC. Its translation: CASSLNEGPSYEQYF.

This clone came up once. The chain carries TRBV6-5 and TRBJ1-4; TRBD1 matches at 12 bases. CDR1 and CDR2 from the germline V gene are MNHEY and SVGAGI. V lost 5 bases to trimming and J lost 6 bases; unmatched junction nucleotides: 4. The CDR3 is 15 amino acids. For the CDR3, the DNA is TGTGCCAGCAGTCCTGGGACAGGGGGCGATGAAAAACTGTTTTTT. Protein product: CASSPGTGGDEKLFF.

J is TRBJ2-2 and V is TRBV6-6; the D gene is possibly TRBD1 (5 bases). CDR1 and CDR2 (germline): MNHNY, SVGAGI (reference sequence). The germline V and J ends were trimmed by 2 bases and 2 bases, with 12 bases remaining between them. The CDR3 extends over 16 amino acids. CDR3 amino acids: CASSYDSAPNTGELFF. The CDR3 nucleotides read TGTGCCAGCAGTTACGACAGCGCCCCTAACACCGGGGAGCTGTTTTTT.